This T cell receptor beta chain originates from a study of T-cell reconstitution after alpha-beta-depleted transplantation in children. This clonotype has only a few counts. Unique molecular identifiers were used to barcode this TCRbeta library. TCRdb processed the PCR reads anew with MiXCR; each CDR3 protein has one entry. The top ten clones hold less than 4.5% of a sample with about 400,000 distinct CDR3 sequences, just over 20% of them seen once. Here the sequenced sample was PBMCs from the stem cell graft donor, taken from the stem cell graft. The clonotype was recovered from a human donor who donated a stem cell graft to a child with acute myeloid leukemia.

CDR3: CASSGDSGPGDTQYF. Here the CDR3 DNA reads TGCGCCAGCAGTGGTGATAGCGGTCCGGGGGATACGCAGTATTTT. The V and J genes are TRBV10-1 and TRBJ2-3, with D maybe TRBD2 (6 bases). The germline V and J ends were trimmed by 4 bases and 6 bases, with 17 bases remaining between them. The CDR3 is 15 residues long. Germline V gives CDR1 WNHNN, CDR2 SYGVQD (reference sequence).